This T cell receptor (beta chain) is from a study of T cells in severe cutaneous drug reactions. About the study: Patients came from Taiwan, Thailand and a European registry, 2011 to 2018. Findings and caveats of the study: Blister cells averaged about 32% and PBMC about 4.9% TRBV12-4 in carbamazepine-induced Stevens-Johnson syndrome or toxic epidermal necrolysis patients.

Libraries were made by iRepertoire multiplex PCR with TCR subtype-specific primers for bulk and single-cell sequencing. Input for bulk TCR libraries: roughly 95-500 ng RNA per sample. TCRdb reprocessed the multiplex PCR reads; each CDR3 protein has one entry and no DNA is given. The listing contains roughly 5,400 distinct CDR3 sequences. The patients sequenced had a carbamazepine-induced Stevens-Johnson syndrome or toxic epidermal necrolysis reaction. Roughly 5 Han Chinese and roughly six European CBZ-SJS/TEN patients gave blood repertoires. The CDR3 is 15 residues long. Concerning this clonotype: Its specificity is not known.

The chain links TRBV12-3 or TRBV12-4 to TRBJ1-1; TCRdb indicates TRBD1, and absent DNA this call remains unverified. This receptor was taken from a human donor with a severe cutaneous adverse drug reaction. Material for sequencing was PBMCs. Here the CDR3 reads CASRRGGGTNTEAFF.